These T cell receptor beta chains were read from a single sample in a study of blood T cell repertoires in COVID-19. The method was immunoSEQ multiplex PCR; TCRdb's version includes in-frame clones alone and lacks a portion of them. The table records fewer than 55,000 clones, 84% of them present only once. The source material was peripheral blood. These receptors originate from a man aged 45-65 years with acute or convalescent COVID-19. CDR3s include the opening cysteine and the closing phenylalanine or tryptophan. D genes are given only for firm matches. Size is stated for part of the rows, as once, few or many counts, or as a class when the clone is expanded.

V gene,D gene,CDR3 length,clone size,J gene,CDR3 DNA,CDR3 protein
TRBV20-1,-,14,once,TRBJ2-1,TGCAGTGCTAGTTCGCCTAGTTCCTACAATGAGCAGTTCTTC,CSASSPSSYNEQFF
TRBV5-1,TRBD1,15,-,TRBJ2-7,TGCGCCAGCCATCTTTCCGGGACAGGGACTGATGAGCAGTACTTC,CASHLSGTGTDEQYF
TRBV25-1,-,13,-,TRBJ1-2,TGTGCCAGATATCGGAGAGACAACTATGGCTACACCTTC,CARYRRDNYGYTF
TRBV10-1,TRBD2,15,-,TRBJ2-1,TGCGCCAGCAGCACCGGGACTAGCGTATACAATGAGCAGTTCTTC,CASSTGTSVYNEQFF
TRBV27,TRBD1,15,-,TRBJ2-7,TGTGCCAGCAGTGTGACAGGGGCGACAGTCTACGAGCAGTACTTC,CASSVTGATVYEQYF
TRBV15,-,13,-,TRBJ1-1,TGTGCCACCAGCAGGGGGCATAGGACTGAAGCTTTCTTT,CATSRGHRTEAFF
TRBV5-1,-,14,-,TRBJ1-5,TGCGCCAGCAGCTTGCAGGGAGGTAATCAGCCCCAGCATTTT,CASSLQGGNQPQHF
TRBV5-1,-,14,-,TRBJ2-1,TGCGCCAGCAGCTTGAGACTAGGGTACAATGAGCAGTTCTTC,CASSLRLGYNEQFF
TRBV7-9,TRBD2,15,-,TRBJ2-7,TGTGCCAGCAGCTTAGTTGTCGGGACTAGCGCCAAAGAGGTCTTC,CASSLVVGTSAKEVF
TRBV18,TRBD2,18,-,TRBJ2-7,TGTGCCAGCTCAGAGGGACTAGCGGGAGGGCGCGAAGCCTACGAGCAGTACTTC,CASSEGLAGGREAYEQYF
TRBV7-2,-,14,once,TRBJ2-5,TGTGCCAGCAGCTTCGTGCACTTCGGAGAGACCCAGTACTTC,CASSFVHFGETQYF
TRBV4-1,-,15,-,TRBJ1-2,TGCGCCAGCAGCCAAGAGCACAGGGTAGGGTATGGCTACACCTTC,CASSQEHRVGYGYTF
TRBV13,-,14,-,TRBJ2-3,TGTGCCAGCAGCTCCATAGCGGTGCGAAATACGCAGTATTTT,CASSSIAVRNTQYF
TRBV6-5,-,15,few,TRBJ1-5,TGTGCCAGCAGCGCCCGGAGGGCGAGCAATCAGCCCCAGCATTTT,CASSARRASNQPQHF
TRBV21-1,-,17,once,TRBJ2-3,TGTGCCAGCAGCAAACTAAAGGGGCTAAGGTTCGCAGATACGCAGTATTTT,CASSKLKGLRFADTQYF
TRBV4-3,TRBD1,15,few,TRBJ1-2,TGCGCCAGCAGCCAAGTTCACGGGACAGTCCATGGCTACACCTTC,CASSQVHGTVHGYTF
TRBV24-1,-,17,-,TRBJ2-3,TGTGCCACCAGTGATTTTTGGGACACTAAGGGCACAGATACGCAGTATTTT,CATSDFWDTKGTDTQYF
TRBV6-2/TRBV6-3,TRBD1,21,once,TRBJ1-5,TGTGCCAGCAGCCATCGAATATCTCCGACAGGGCATCATTATAGCAATCAGCCCCAGCATTTT,CASSHRISPTGHHYSNQPQHF
TRBV7-2,-,16,few,TRBJ2-1,TGTGCCAGCAGCTTAGAAGTATCAAATAGATACAATGAGCAGTTCTTC,CASSLEVSNRYNEQFF
TRBV7-8,-,13,-,TRBJ2-7,TGTGCCACGAGCAAAATCGGGATCCACGAGCAGTACTTC,CATSKIGIHEQYF
TRBV4-2,-,17,-,TRBJ2-5,TGTGCCAGCAGCCAAGATTGGGGCGGGGTAAGCCAAGAGACCCAGTACTTC,CASSQDWGGVSQETQYF
TRBV27,-,16,-,TRBJ1-5,TGTGCCAGCAGTCCTGAACAGGGATATGGCAATCAGCCCCAGCATTTT,CASSPEQGYGNQPQHF
TRBV14,TRBD1,16,-,TRBJ1-1,TGTGCCAGCAGCCGTTTACAGGGGGCTTGGGGCACTGAAGCTTTCTTT,CASSRLQGAWGTEAFF
TRBV11-2,-,17,once,TRBJ2-2,TGTGCCAGCAGGAGGACTACAGGTTCTCTTAACACCGGGGAGCTGTTTTTT,CASRRTTGSLNTGELFF
TRBV5-4,TRBD1,14,many,TRBJ2-5,TGTGCCAGCAGCCCGACAGGGGTGAGGGAGACCCAGTACTTC,CASSPTGVRETQYF
TRBV7-9,TRBD1,15,-,TRBJ1-2,TGTGCCAGCAGCTCAGCATCGGGACAGGTTTATGGCTACACCTTC,CASSSASGQVYGYTF
TRBV28,-,13,-,TRBJ1-3,TGTGCCAGCAGTTATCAGGGTGAAAACACCATATATTTT,CASSYQGENTIYF
TRBV7-8,-,13,-,TRBJ1-2,TGTGCCAGCAGCTTGAGAGACAGTCTTGGCTACACCTTC,CASSLRDSLGYTF
TRBV19,-,15,-,TRBJ1-1,TGTGCCAGTACCCATCTCGGGGGGTCGAACACTGAAGCTTTCTTT,CASTHLGGSNTEAFF
TRBV19,TRBD1,15,-,TRBJ1-6,TGTGCCAGTAGGGAACGGGGACAGGATAATTCACCCCTCCACTTT,CASRERGQDNSPLHF
TRBV10-3,TRBD1,14,-,TRBJ1-2,TGTGCCATCAGTAGACAGGGGGCCTCCTATGGCTACACCTTC,CAISRQGASYGYTF
TRBV6-5,TRBD1,12,-,TRBJ2-7,TGTGCCAGCGGGACAGGGTCCTACGAGCAGTACTTC,CASGTGSYEQYF
TRBV4-3,-,13,-,TRBJ2-7,TGCGCCAGCAGCCACGCACCGGCCTACGAGCAGTACTTC,CASSHAPAYEQYF
TRBV4-3,-,16,-,TRBJ2-5,TGCGCCAGCAGCCAACAAAGGGGGCGGGAGGTAGAGACCCAGTACTTC,CASSQQRGREVETQYF
TRBV14,-,15,-,TRBJ2-1,TGTGCCAGCAGCCAAGCGGGCGGGGGCCTCAATGAGCAGTTCTTC,CASSQAGGGLNEQFF
TRBV10-3,TRBD2,14,once,TRBJ2-1,TGTGCCATCAGGATAGCGGGGGTCGGAAATGAGCAGTTCTTC,CAIRIAGVGNEQFF
TRBV6-6,-,16,-,TRBJ2-3,TGTGCCAGCAGTTACGGAGGGGGGGCCCGCACAGATACGCAGTATTTT,CASSYGGGARTDTQYF
TRBV9,TRBD1,14,-,TRBJ1-2,TGTGCCAGCAGCGTGGAGACAGGGGTCGGTGGCTACACCTTC,CASSVETGVGGYTF
TRBV27,TRBD1,13,-,TRBJ2-7,TGTGCCAGCAGTTTCTTAGACAGGGACGAGCAGTACTTC,CASSFLDRDEQYF
TRBV28,-,16,-,TRBJ2-7,TGTGCCAGCAGTTCCACCTCTAGTTGGCCTCCCTACGAGCAGTACTTC,CASSSTSSWPPYEQYF
TRBV7-6,TRBD1,16,-,TRBJ2-2,TGTGCCAGCAGCTTAGAGGGACAGCCTAACACCGGGGAGCTGTTTTTT,CASSLEGQPNTGELFF
TRBV10-3,-,14,-,TRBJ2-1,TGTGCCATCAGTGGAGCGGCGGACTACAATGAGCAGTTCTTC,CAISGAADYNEQFF
TRBV4-3,TRBD1,14,-,TRBJ1-6,TGCGCCAGCAGCCAGACAGGGCGTAATTCACCCCTCCACTTT,CASSQTGRNSPLHF
TRBV24-1,-,14,few,TRBJ2-7,TGTGCCACCAGTGATCAGGCCAGCCCCTACGAGCAGTACTTC,CATSDQASPYEQYF
TRBV6-2/TRBV6-3,TRBD2,14,-,TRBJ2-5,TGTGCCAGCAGCCCGACTAGCGGGAGGGAGACCCAGTACTTC,CASSPTSGRETQYF
TRBV4-1,-,13,-,TRBJ1-3,TGCGCCAGCAGCCCGTCCTCTGGAAACACCATATATTTT,CASSPSSGNTIYF
TRBV20-1,-,11,-,TRBJ2-3,TGCAGTGCCCCCCTCGGGGATACGCAGTATTTT,CSAPLGDTQYF
TRBV2,-,15,-,TRBJ1-3,TGTGCCAGCAGTGAAGTAGTCAATCCAGGAAACACCATATATTTT,CASSEVVNPGNTIYF
TRBV7-2,TRBD1,13,once,TRBJ1-2,TGTGCCAGCAGGACAGGGGATATTGGTGGCTACACCTTC,CASRTGDIGGYTF